This TCR beta chain was documented in a study of blood T cells in healthy people across ages (dated by TCRdb to between 2014 and 2016). Regarding the study in general: In model experiments, roughly one uniquely barcoded TCR beta cDNA molecule per two T cells was captured by template switching. Using deep sequencing normalized with unique cDNA molecular identifiers, the study measured how TCR beta repertoire diversity changes with age. Four age groups were formed from the donors: young (average approximately 15 years), middle-aged (more than 35), aged (over 55) and long-lived (less than 85). Donors of different ages were randomly distributed across sequencing lanes to avoid experimental bias. Using the same blood draw, the study looked at two additional independent replicas of 1 million unique cDNA reads for two donors, one aged 18 to 30 and the other aged 80 or older. Results the study describes overall, beyond this receptor: Observed TCR beta diversity correlated strongly with the percentage of naive T cells measured by flow cytometry. Because profiling used bulk unsorted PBMCs, naive and antigen-experienced compartments could not be compared conclusively. Total diversity estimates from one million sequenced T cells were considered lower bounds and underestimates. As age increased, observed TCR beta diversity per million T cells dropped in a roughly linear way, and a significant reduction was already evident by age roughly 40. Because the CMV infection status of the donors was unknown, age-related changes in expanded clonotypes may potentially have been confounded. Compared with the aged group, the long-lived group had more naive CD4+ T cells, fewer expanded clones and increased TCR diversity, a pattern suggesting age selection.

The roughly 38 donors, aged 6 to 90 years, were systemically healthy Caucasian individuals from Russia. Around 10 milliliters of peripheral blood were drawn from each donor into EDTA-treated Vacutainer tubes. Ficoll-Paque density-gradient centrifugation was used to isolate PBMCs, with at least 7 million per sample. Total RNA was extracted from PBMCs with Trizol reagent, with at least 6 micrograms obtained per sample. Naive CD45RAhigh/CD27high T cell percentages were measured by flow cytometry on a PBMC aliquot from every donor. The method was 5' RACE. The data were produced on an Illumina HiSeq 2500. The second PCR ran for roughly 7 to 12 cycles and used a J-beta primer mix along with a sample-barcoded 5' primer. A unique molecular identifier was introduced onto each TCR beta cDNA molecule by a template-switch 5' adaptor carrying 12 random nucleotides. Each sample yielded at least 3 million CDR3-containing paired-end reads. First-strand cDNA was synthesized from all RNA with the Mint cDNA synthesis kit, primed by a TRBC-specific oligonucleotide. Following uracil-DNA glycosylase treatment, all cDNA underwent a first 18-cycle PCR with the universal primers M1SS and BC2_uni_R. The authors' pipeline ran thus. For normalization, 1 million high-quality reads, each with a distinct molecular identifier, were randomly selected from each sample. Reads sharing molecular identifiers were discarded rather than binned into consensus sequences. MiTCR, run with a Q25 quality threshold and the strictest error-elimination algorithm, handled CDR3 identification, clonotype clustering and error correction. A nonparametric unseen species model with Euler transformation was used to estimate lower-bound total TCR beta diversity. The public sequencing data were trimmed at Q25 with fastp and processed into clonotypes with MiXCR by TCRdb, which kept only in-frame beta chains. Rows are unified per CDR3 protein, each entry keeping the most common DNA and genes. None of the V and J calls come from the authors' own analysis; TCRdb made them. In all, the sample holds fewer than 900,000 distinct CDR3 sequences, and more than 40% of those were seen once. Together, the top ten hold about a third of the sample.

This clonotype was seen many times. Its antigen target is currently unknown. No per-base quality is available; no much larger clone lies one base away. CDR1 SGHDT and CDR2 YYEEEE are derived from the germline V gene. V and J lose 1 base and 5 bases, and a span of 15 bases separates them. From its cysteine to its phenylalanine, the CDR3 spans 15 amino acids. Left in the record is the CDR3 DNA by itself, 45 bases read in frame from the first base. The V and J genes are TRBV5-6 and TRBJ1-1, with the D segment identity uncertain. This receptor was taken from a woman in her sixties in good health. The specimen was blood. CDR3 sequence: CASSLPMTIGTEAFF. The bases read TGTGCCAGCAGCTTGCCGATGACCATCGGTACTGAAGCTTTCTTT. With the rest looked up from the reference TRBV5-6 and TRBJ1-1 genes rather than sequenced, the full variable domain is DAGVTQSPTHLIKTRGQQVTLRCSPKSGHDTVSWYQQALGQGPQFIFQYYEEEERQRGNFPDRFSGHQFPNYSSELNVNALLLGDSALYLCASSLPMTIGTEAFFGQGTRLTVV.